This TCR beta chain is from a study of cytomegalovirus exposure and HLA in healthy donors. Overall study: HLA-typed donors were the source of 86 million or so unique TCRs held in an early data release. Of about 400 genotyped donors, approximately 80% clustered with self-reported Caucasian donors. General observations from the study: CMV serostatus was the only immune exposure information that was available. The dataset shows that most TCR sequences were rare, while some public TCRs occurred in many donors.

To note about this clone: Its antigen is not identified. This specimen includes other DNA sequences encoding the same CDR3.

The PCR employed 60 Vbeta primers together with 13 Jbeta primers. Measured with immunoSEQ multiplex PCR; TCRdb has only the in-frame clones, and not every one. This sample has more than 140,000 clones, with about 80% found just once. This CDR3 is built from 13 residues. V lost 2 bases, J lost 5 bases, and 10 bases lay in between. Germline lookup yields CDR1 SGDLS and CDR2 YYNGEE. The chain has TRBV9 and TRBJ2-5; D gene ambiguous. Input material: PBMCs. This receptor was obtained from a young man in good health and CMV-seropositive. This chain's CDR3 is CASSVGLEETQYF. CDR3 coding DNA: TGTGCCAGCAGCGTGGGTCTAGAGGAGACCCAGTACTTC.